Listed below are T cell receptor beta chains from one sample, sequenced in a study of Graves' ophthalmopathy and Graves' hyperthyroidism. TCRdb analysed the multiplex PCR reads with MiXCR anew, one entry per CDR3 protein. Among 150,000 to 200,000 distinct CDR3 sequences listed, 39% were seen once. Sample: peripheral blood. These receptors all stem from a man aged 30 to 45 with Graves' ophthalmopathy. Both conserved end residues are part of each CDR3. The D gene is left open where the match is weak. Clone sizes are given selectively: once, few, many, or a class where the clone is expanded.

V gene: TRBV6-1
J gene: TRBJ1-2
clone size: NA
D gene: TRBD1
CDR3 protein: CASSLQPDRWYGYTF
CDR3 DNA: TGTGCCAGCAGCCTACAACCGGACAGGTGGTATGGCTACACCTTC

V gene: TRBV30
J gene: TRBJ1-1
clone size: NA
D gene: NA
CDR3 protein: CAWSVRINSEAFF
CDR3 DNA: TGTGCCTGGAGTGTACGTATAAACTCCGAAGCTTTCTTT

V gene: TRBV28
J gene: TRBJ1-5
clone size: NA
D gene: TRBD1
CDR3 protein: CASRDRESAGQPQHF
CDR3 DNA: TGTGCCAGCAGGGACAGGGAATCCGCCGGGCAGCCCCAGCATTTT

V gene: TRBV6-2/TRBV6-3
J gene: TRBJ2-5
clone size: NA
D gene: TRBD1
CDR3 protein: CASRHGQAVETQYF
CDR3 DNA: TGTGCCAGCAGACACGGACAGGCCGTAGAGACCCAGTACTTC

V gene: TRBV28
J gene: TRBJ2-5
clone size: NA
D gene: TRBD1
CDR3 protein: CASRKGGRETQYF
CDR3 DNA: TGTGCCAGCAGGAAAGGGGGCAGAGAGACCCAGTACTTC

V gene: TRBV11-2
J gene: TRBJ1-1
clone size: many
D gene: NA
CDR3 protein: CASSLEGKNTEAFF
CDR3 DNA: TGTGCCAGCAGCTTAGAGGGGAAGAACACTGAAGCTTTCTTT

V gene: TRBV6-1
J gene: TRBJ1-2
clone size: few
D gene: TRBD1
CDR3 protein: CASRGTDNYGYTF
CDR3 DNA: TGTGCCAGCAGGGGGACAGATAACTATGGCTACACCTTC

V gene: TRBV4-3
J gene: TRBJ2-7
clone size: NA
D gene: NA
CDR3 protein: CASSQDRRGYEQYF
CDR3 DNA: TGCGCCAGCAGCCAAGATCGGCGGGGTTACGAGCAGTACTTC

V gene: TRBV28
J gene: TRBJ1-2
clone size: few
D gene: TRBD1
CDR3 protein: CASLSSGTGIGYTF
CDR3 DNA: TGTGCCAGCCTTAGTTCCGGGACAGGGATCGGCTACACCTTC

V gene: TRBV6-1
J gene: TRBJ2-7
clone size: NA
D gene: TRBD1
CDR3 protein: CASRTGELREQYF
CDR3 DNA: TGTGCCAGCAGGACAGGGGAACTTCGCGAGCAGTACTTC

V gene: TRBV19
J gene: TRBJ1-6
clone size: many
D gene: NA
CDR3 protein: CASAGDIHNSPLHF
CDR3 DNA: TGTGCCAGCGCGGGGGACATACATAATTCACCCCTCCACTTT

V gene: TRBV5-8
J gene: TRBJ1-1
clone size: many
D gene: NA
CDR3 protein: CASSYRVAGTEAFF
CDR3 DNA: TGTGCCAGCAGCTATAGGGTGGCGGGCACTGAAGCTTTCTTT

V gene: TRBV11-2
J gene: TRBJ2-4
clone size: NA
D gene: TRBD2
CDR3 protein: CASSLDGGRYAKNIQYF
CDR3 DNA: TGTGCCAGCAGCTTAGATGGCGGGAGATATGCCAAAAACATTCAGTACTTC

V gene: TRBV6-2/TRBV6-3
J gene: TRBJ2-7
clone size: many
D gene: TRBD1
CDR3 protein: CASSPHLKQGHFVF
CDR3 DNA: TGTGCCAGCAGCCCGCACCTGAAACAGGGGCACTTCGTCTTC

V gene: TRBV10-3
J gene: TRBJ1-2
clone size: many
D gene: TRBD1
CDR3 protein: CAINTDRAYGYTF
CDR3 DNA: TGTGCCATCAATACGGACAGGGCCTATGGCTACACCTTC

V gene: TRBV12-3/TRBV12-4
J gene: TRBJ2-7
clone size: many
D gene: NA
CDR3 protein: CASRQDRSSYEQYF
CDR3 DNA: TGTGCCAGCAGACAAGACAGGTCCTCCTACGAGCAGTACTTC

V gene: TRBV20-1
J gene: TRBJ2-5
clone size: many
D gene: NA
CDR3 protein: CSARGLRQETQYF
CDR3 DNA: TGCAGTGCTAGGGGACTGCGCCAAGAGACCCAGTACTTC

V gene: TRBV7-2
J gene: TRBJ2-7
clone size: many
D gene: NA
CDR3 protein: CASSGRLNPFYSYEQYF
CDR3 DNA: TGTGCCAGCAGCGGGAGGCTCAACCCTTTCTACTCCTACGAGCAGTACTTC

V gene: TRBV28
J gene: TRBJ2-7
clone size: NA
D gene: NA
CDR3 protein: CASSSTGLALYEQYF
CDR3 DNA: TGTGCCAGCAGTTCAACAGGGTTGGCCCTCTACGAGCAGTACTTC

V gene: TRBV28
J gene: TRBJ2-7
clone size: many
D gene: NA
CDR3 protein: CASSPSIRREQYF
CDR3 DNA: TGTGCCAGCAGTCCCTCGATCAGACGTGAGCAGTACTTC

V gene: TRBV13
J gene: TRBJ2-5
clone size: many
D gene: NA
CDR3 protein: CASSLGLGVFRETQYF
CDR3 DNA: TGTGCCAGCAGCTTAGGTCTTGGGGTCTTCCGGGAGACCCAGTACTTC

V gene: TRBV12-3/TRBV12-4
J gene: TRBJ2-2
clone size: many
D gene: TRBD2
CDR3 protein: CASNEVAGGGTGELFF
CDR3 DNA: TGTGCCAGCAACGAGGTGGCGGGAGGGGGCACCGGGGAGCTGTTTTTT

V gene: TRBV2
J gene: TRBJ2-7
clone size: many
D gene: TRBD2
CDR3 protein: CASNGLAEPYEQYF
CDR3 DNA: TGTGCCAGCAATGGTCTAGCGGAACCATACGAGCAGTACTTC

V gene: TRBV24-1
J gene: TRBJ1-1
clone size: many
D gene: TRBD1
CDR3 protein: CATSDLRGGRTEAFF
CDR3 DNA: TGTGCCACCAGTGATTTGAGAGGGGGCAGGACTGAAGCTTTCTTT

V gene: TRBV5-1
J gene: TRBJ2-7
clone size: many
D gene: NA
CDR3 protein: CASSLDGSYEQYF
CDR3 DNA: TGCGCCAGCAGCTTGGACGGCTCCTACGAGCAGTACTTC

V gene: TRBV30
J gene: TRBJ1-2
clone size: many
D gene: TRBD1
CDR3 protein: CAWKPGQGFGGYTF
CDR3 DNA: TGTGCCTGGAAACCGGGACAGGGTTTCGGTGGCTACACCTTC

V gene: TRBV28
J gene: TRBJ2-7
clone size: many
D gene: NA
CDR3 protein: CASSFIGEWYEQYF
CDR3 DNA: TGTGCCAGCAGTTTCATCGGGGAGTGGTACGAGCAGTACTTC

V gene: TRBV7-2
J gene: TRBJ1-1
clone size: many
D gene: NA
CDR3 protein: CASSLTVGSNTEAFF
CDR3 DNA: TGTGCCAGCAGCTTAACGGTAGGGTCCAACACTGAAGCTTTCTTT

V gene: TRBV6-1
J gene: TRBJ1-5
clone size: NA
D gene: NA
CDR3 protein: CASTGDYSNQPQHF
CDR3 DNA: TGTGCCAGTACGGGGGACTATAGCAATCAGCCCCAGCATTTT

V gene: TRBV28
J gene: TRBJ2-7
clone size: NA
D gene: NA
CDR3 protein: CASRPIGPSYEQYF
CDR3 DNA: TGTGCCAGCAGACCCATCGGACCGAGCTACGAGCAGTACTTC

V gene: TRBV11-2
J gene: TRBJ2-2
clone size: NA
D gene: TRBD2
CDR3 protein: CASSLVVSGTTGELFF
CDR3 DNA: TGTGCCAGCAGCTTAGTGGTTAGCGGGACCACCGGGGAGCTGTTTTTT

V gene: TRBV19
J gene: TRBJ2-4
clone size: many
D gene: TRBD1
CDR3 protein: CASSMWGQGRWAKNIQYF
CDR3 DNA: TGTGCCAGTAGTATGTGGGGACAGGGGAGGTGGGCCAAAAACATTCAGTACTTC

V gene: TRBV6-5
J gene: TRBJ2-5
clone size: many
D gene: NA
CDR3 protein: CASSYPFLRRTEETQYF
CDR3 DNA: TGTGCCAGCAGTTACCCCTTCTTAAGACGGACAGAAGAGACCCAGTACTTC

V gene: TRBV20-1
J gene: TRBJ2-7
clone size: many
D gene: NA
CDR3 protein: CSARDLTLDYLREQYF
CDR3 DNA: TGCAGTGCTAGAGACCTAACTTTGGACTATTTAAGGGAGCAGTACTTC

V gene: TRBV5-6
J gene: TRBJ2-7
clone size: many
D gene: NA
CDR3 protein: CASSLGRRSKSYEQYF
CDR3 DNA: TGTGCCAGCAGCTTGGGGCGGCGCAGCAAAAGCTACGAGCAGTACTTC

V gene: TRBV4-2
J gene: TRBJ2-5
clone size: many
D gene: NA
CDR3 protein: CASSQTGGTETQYF
CDR3 DNA: TGTGCCAGCAGCCAAACGGGTGGGACCGAGACCCAGTACTTC

V gene: TRBV30
J gene: TRBJ1-6
clone size: many
D gene: TRBD1
CDR3 protein: CATRGLVEYRQINSPLHF
CDR3 DNA: TGTGCCACTAGGGGGCTGGTGGAATATAGACAGATTAATTCACCCCTCCACTTT

V gene: TRBV5-1
J gene: TRBJ1-1
clone size: many
D gene: NA
CDR3 protein: CASSLAGSKNTEAFF
CDR3 DNA: TGCGCCAGCAGCTTGGCCGGCAGCAAGAACACTGAAGCTTTCTTT

V gene: TRBV28
J gene: TRBJ1-5
clone size: NA
D gene: NA
CDR3 protein: CASRDWGNQPQHF
CDR3 DNA: TGTGCCAGCCGAGACTGGGGCAATCAGCCCCAGCATTTT

V gene: TRBV15
J gene: TRBJ1-2
clone size: NA
D gene: NA
CDR3 protein: CATSRETGTGANYGYTF
CDR3 DNA: TGTGCCACCAGCAGAGAGACCGGGACTGGAGCTAACTATGGCTACACCTTC